These T cell receptor beta chains were read from a single sample in a study of shared clonotypes between healthy human individuals. Sequenced by immunoSEQ multiplex PCR; TCRdb stores in-frame clones only, minus some. The table shows just over 2,000,000 clones, with roughly 94% occurring only once. The specimen was naive CD4+ T cells sorted from blood. These receptors were taken from a young man in good health. Both conserved end residues are part of each CDR3. The D gene is left open where the match is weak. Size values are once, few and many counts, or a class for expanded clones, and some rows have none.

clone_size,v_call,j_call,d_call,cdr3_aa
.,TRBV6-5,TRBJ2-7,TRBD1,CASSYSRQGHYEQYF
.,TRBV30,TRBJ2-2,.,CAWGGFSTGELFF
.,TRBV29-1,TRBJ1-2,.,CSVEEGRGAGYTF
few,TRBV18,TRBJ1-6,TRBD1,CASSPTTVGQGDSPLHF
.,TRBV28,TRBJ2-3,TRBD2,CASSLLSGVGEDTQYF
once,TRBV11-1,TRBJ2-7,TRBD1,CASSPDRGPYEQYF
.,TRBV10-3,TRBJ1-4,.,CATLDGPTNEKLFF
.,TRBV11-3,TRBJ2-5,.,CASSLGAAYKQETQYF
.,TRBV9,TRBJ2-5,.,CASSVQDSPRETQYF
.,TRBV18,TRBJ2-1,TRBD2,CASSPTSGGLTEQFF
once,TRBV18,TRBJ2-1,.,CASSPPQNREQFF
.,TRBV13,TRBJ2-7,TRBD1,CASSISGQGKDYGQYF
.,TRBV6-6,TRBJ1-2,.,CAIWGDNYGYTF
.,TRBV18,TRBJ1-1,.,CASSLLQGSTEAFF
.,TRBV6-1,TRBJ2-7,TRBD2,CASSESGGGAAYEQYF
.,TRBV2,TRBJ1-4,.,CASREVATNEKLFF
once,TRBV2,TRBJ1-6,.,CASIFDGSPANSPLHF
.,TRBV6-1,TRBJ2-7,.,CASSEAPGPTYEQYF
.,TRBV2,TRBJ1-2,.,CASSEGRTTGGYTF
.,TRBV7-2,TRBJ2-3,TRBD2,CASSRRLAGEADTQYF
.,TRBV19,TRBJ2-7,TRBD1,CASRAGTGGYEQYF